The clone carrying this T cell receptor (beta chain) has just a few counts. Time point in this sample: blood 2 weeks post-SBRT. Treatment specified: 15 Gy SBRT to primary tumor, nephrectomy 4 weeks later. This sample stems from a study of radiation and T cells in renal cell carcinoma. TCRdb's table, derived via immunoSEQ multiplex PCR, lists solely in-frame clones and lacks some. The table lists 150,000 to 180,000 clones, about nine tenths of them singletons. The source of this sequence is a woman aged 45-59 years with renal cell carcinoma. The input for sequencing was blood, taken from a patient whose treatment included radiotherapy and nephrectomy.

The CDR3 here is CAWSVGGNTEAFF. In DNA, the CDR3 is TGTGCCTGGAGTGTCGGGGGGAACACTGAAGCTTTCTTT. V and J are TRBV30 and TRBJ1-1; tentative D call: TRBD1 (5 bases). This CDR3 contains 13 residues. Germline CDR1 GTSNPN, CDR2 SVGIG (reference sequence). V lost 0 bases to trimming and J lost 1 base, with 6 bases between them.